One and the same sample provided the 10 T cell receptor beta chains below, sequenced in a study of TIL therapy for anti-PD-1-resistant metastatic lung cancer. The libraries were made with immunoSEQ v3. Repertoires were generated with immunoSEQ multiplex PCR, while TCRdb's copy carries only in-frame clones and drops some. The sample gives roughly 2,400 clones, approximately 73% of which show up once; around 15% is in the top ten. Indicated time point: pre-treatment sample, taken before nivolumab and TIL therapy. The tumor samples were excised metastases, mostly pleural nodules or supraclavicular lymph nodes. Source: tumor tissue, taken at baseline. Receptors originate from a person between 25 and 80 years old with non-small cell lung cancer. Some clones in this sample may be carry-over from other donors' samples.

The rearrangement links TRBV13 to TRBJ2-5, with 7 bases matching TRBD2. V lost 4 bases, J lost 2 bases, and 10 bases stayed unmatched. The CDR3 length is 16 residues. Germline V gene data show CDR1 as PRHDT and CDR2 as FYEKMQ (reference sequence). The CDR3: CASSYRTGGNQETQYF. For the CDR3, the DNA is TGTGCCAGCAGCTACCGGACGGGGGGTAATCAAGAGACCCAGTACTTC.

A few counts support this clone. This rearrangement joins TRBV20-1 to TRBJ2-7; D not resolved. V was trimmed by 0 bases and J by 4 bases, leaving 4 bases between them. CDR3 length: 11 amino acids. The germline V gene encodes CDR1 DFQATT and CDR2 SNEGSKA (reference sequence). CDR3 loop: CSARDQYEQYF. DNA of the CDR3: TGCAGTGCTAGAGACCAATACGAGCAGTACTTC.

This clone has only one observation. The chain has TRBV9 and TRBJ1-1; 8 nucleotides agree with TRBD1. There are 13 residues in the CDR3. V lost 4 bases to trimming and J lost 8 bases; unmatched junction nucleotides: 7. Germline V gives CDR1 SGDLS, CDR2 YYNGEE. DNA for the CDR3: TGTGCCAGCAGCTTATCAGGGGGCCGGGAAGCTTTCTTT. Translation: CASSLSGGREAFF.

The chain links TRBV28 to TRBJ1-4; TRBD1 might be the D (6 bases). The germline CDR1 and CDR2 sequences are MDHEN and SYDVKM. V was cut by 5 bases and J by 3 bases, with 16 bases left in between. This CDR3 is 16 amino acids long. The DNA of the CDR3 is TGTGCCAGCAGTCAGCCGGGGGCGGGGGCTAATGAAAAACTGTTTTTT. It encodes CASSQPGAGANEKLFF.

V and J are TRBV6-1 and TRBJ1-5; D is unclear. The V gene lost 2 bases and the J gene lost 2 bases, with 13 bases spanning the gap. Looked up from germline, CDR1 is MNHNS and CDR2 is SASEGT. The CDR3 has 16 residues. The CDR3 spells CASSERIGVGNQPQHF. CDR3 coding DNA: TGTGCCAGCAGTGAACGTATCGGGGTAGGCAATCAGCCCCAGCATTTT.

The J gene is TRBJ2-3, the V gene TRBV4-2, with 12 bases identical to TRBD2. V trimming: 1 base; J trimming: 6 bases; junction bases outside the gene matches: 8. The germline V gene has CDR1 LGHNA and CDR2 YNFKEQ. This CDR3 comprises 17 residues. The CDR3 nucleotides read TGTGCCAGCAGCCAAGCTCCGGGACTAGCGGGTTCGGATACGCAGTATTTT. Protein product: CASSQAPGLAGSDTQYF.

The gene calls are TRBV7-9 and TRBJ1-5, with D maybe TRBD1 (5 bases). Germline V gene sequence: CDR1 SEHNR, CDR2 FQNEAQ (reference sequence). The V gene lost 5 bases and the J gene lost 3 bases, with 11 bases spanning the gap. CDR3 length equals 14 residues. The CDR3 bases are TGTGCCAGCAGCCCGGGACGCCCCAATCAGCCCCAGCATTTT. Translating it yields CASSPGRPNQPQHF.

The chain combines TRBV5-6 with TRBJ2-3; TRBD2 aligns across 8 bases. The CDR3 length is 17 residues. Looked up from germline, CDR1 is SGHDT and CDR2 is YYEEEE. V gave up 0 bases and J gave up 0 bases; unmatched junction bases: 6. CDR3 sequence (DNA): TGTGCCAGCAGCTTGGTTGGGCGCGGGGGGAGCACAGATACGCAGTATTTT. Translating gives CASSLVGRGGSTDTQYF.

The chain couples TRBV4-1 to TRBJ1-2; 7 positions match TRBD1. J lost 4 bases, V lost 3 bases, and 11 bases had no gene match. The germline V gene encodes CDR1 MGHRA and CDR2 YSYEKL. The CDR3 loop spans 16 amino acids. As DNA, the CDR3 is TGCGCCAGCAGCCACCAAAATTGGACAGGTATCTATGGCTACACCTTC. Translated, it gives CASSHQNWTGIYGYTF.

The chain couples TRBV7-2 to TRBJ1-1; maybe TRBD1 (6 bases). The CDR3 consists of 16 residues. With 3 bases removed from V and 1 base from J, the gap between germline ends came to 15 bases. CDR1 and CDR2 from the germline V gene are SGHTA and FQGNSA. CDR3 bases: TGTGCCAGCAGCTTTACAGGGAACGGGGGGAACACTGAAGCTTTCTTT. This gives the protein CASSFTGNGGNTEAFF.